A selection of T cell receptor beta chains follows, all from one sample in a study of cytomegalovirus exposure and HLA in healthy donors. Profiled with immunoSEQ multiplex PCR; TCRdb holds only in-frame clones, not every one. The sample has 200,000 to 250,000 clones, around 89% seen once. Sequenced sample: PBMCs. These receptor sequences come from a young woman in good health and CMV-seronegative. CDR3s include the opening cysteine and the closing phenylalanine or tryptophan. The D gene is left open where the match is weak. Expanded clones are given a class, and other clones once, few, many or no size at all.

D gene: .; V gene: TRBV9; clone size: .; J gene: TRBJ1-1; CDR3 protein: CASSAGGGNTEAFF; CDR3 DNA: TGTGCCAGCAGCGCGGGGGGGGGAAACACAGAAGCTTTCTTT
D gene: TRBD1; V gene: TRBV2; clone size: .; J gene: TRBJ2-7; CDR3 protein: CASKEGTAYEQYF; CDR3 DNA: TGTGCCAGCAAGGAAGGGACAGCATACGAGCAGTACTTC
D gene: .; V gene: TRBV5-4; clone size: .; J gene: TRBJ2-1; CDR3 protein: CASSPSLPSNEQFF; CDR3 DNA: TGTGCCAGCAGCCCATCCCTCCCTAGCAATGAGCAGTTCTTC
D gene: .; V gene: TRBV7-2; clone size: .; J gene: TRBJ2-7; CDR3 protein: CASSSSGRGNYEQYF; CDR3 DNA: TGTGCCAGCAGCTCCAGTGGTAGGGGGAATTACGAGCAGTACTTC
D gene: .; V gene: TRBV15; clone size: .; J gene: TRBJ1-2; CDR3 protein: CATSREYSNSAGAARYTF; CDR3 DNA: TGTGCCACCAGCAGAGAGTATTCGAACTCAGCGGGGGCGGCCCGCTACACCTTC
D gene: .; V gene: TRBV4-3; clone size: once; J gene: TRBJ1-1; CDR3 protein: CASSQVAGMNTEAFF; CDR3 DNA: TGCGCCAGCAGCCAAGTGGCAGGGATGAACACTGAAGCTTTCTTT
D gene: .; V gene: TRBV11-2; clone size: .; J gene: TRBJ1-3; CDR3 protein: CASSQGGARGNTIYF; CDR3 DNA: TGTGCCAGCAGCCAAGGGGGGGCGCGGGGAAACACCATATATTTT
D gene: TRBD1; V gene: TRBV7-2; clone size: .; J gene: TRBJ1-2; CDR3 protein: CASSSYEGQASYGYTF; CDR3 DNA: TGTGCCAGCAGCTCATACGAAGGACAGGCTTCGTATGGCTACACCTTC
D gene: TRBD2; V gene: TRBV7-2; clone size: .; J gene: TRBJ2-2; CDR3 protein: CASSLHSSGRTGELFF; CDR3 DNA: TGTGCCAGCAGCTTACATTCTAGCGGGAGAACCGGGGAGCTGTTTTTT
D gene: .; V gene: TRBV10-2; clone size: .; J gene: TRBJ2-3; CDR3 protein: CASSAGRKDTQYF; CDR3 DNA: TGCGCCAGCAGTGCCGGGAGAAAAGATACGCAGTATTTT
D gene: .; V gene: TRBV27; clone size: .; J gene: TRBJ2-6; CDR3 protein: CASSFRATVSGANVLTF; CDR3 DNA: TGTGCCAGCAGTTTCCGGGCGACAGTCTCTGGGGCCAACGTCCTGACTTTC
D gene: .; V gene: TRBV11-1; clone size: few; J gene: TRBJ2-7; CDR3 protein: CASSNLDYAEQYF; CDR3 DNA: TGTGCCAGCAGCAACCTGGACTATGCCGAGCAGTACTTC
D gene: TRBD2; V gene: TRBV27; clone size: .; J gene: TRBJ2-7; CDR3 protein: CASSARLAGGLTYEQYF; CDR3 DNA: TGTGCCAGCAGTGCTCGACTAGCGGGAGGGCTAACCTACGAGCAGTACTTC
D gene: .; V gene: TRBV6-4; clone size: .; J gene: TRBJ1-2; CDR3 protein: CASSKPGVGGYTF; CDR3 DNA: TGTGCCAGCTCTAAGCCGGGGGTCGGTGGCTACACCTTC
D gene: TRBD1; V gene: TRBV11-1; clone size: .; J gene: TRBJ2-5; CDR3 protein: CASSWTMRDREKETQYF; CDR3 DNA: TGTGCCAGCAGCTGGACGATGAGGGACAGGGAAAAAGAGACCCAGTACTTC
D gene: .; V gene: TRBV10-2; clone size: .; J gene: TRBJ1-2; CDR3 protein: CASSVGGATNYGYTF; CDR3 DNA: TGCGCCAGCAGTGTTGGGGGGGCTACTAACTATGGCTACACCTTC
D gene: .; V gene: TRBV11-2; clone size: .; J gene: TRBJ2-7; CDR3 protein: CASSLDPGYTYEQYF; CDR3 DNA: TGTGCCAGCAGCCTTGACCCGGGATATACCTACGAGCAGTACTTC
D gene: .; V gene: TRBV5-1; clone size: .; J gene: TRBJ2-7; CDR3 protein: CASSSTRSSSYEQYF; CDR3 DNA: TGCGCCAGCAGCTCGACTAGATCCTCCTCCTACGAGCAGTACTTC
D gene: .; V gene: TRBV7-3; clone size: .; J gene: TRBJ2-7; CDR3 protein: CASSLISGEMDEQYF; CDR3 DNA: TGTGCCAGCAGCTTAATATCGGGAGAAATGGACGAGCAGTACTTC
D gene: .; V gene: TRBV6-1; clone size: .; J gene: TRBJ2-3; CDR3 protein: CASRRAGTSTDTQYF; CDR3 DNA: TGTGCCAGCAGGCGTGCCGGGACAAGCACAGATACGCAGTATTTT
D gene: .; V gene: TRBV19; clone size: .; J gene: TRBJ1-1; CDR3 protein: CASSPRFGTEAFF; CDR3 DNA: TGTGCCAGTAGTCCTAGGTTCGGCACTGAAGCTTTCTTT
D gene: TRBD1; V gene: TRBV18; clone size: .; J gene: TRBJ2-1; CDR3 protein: CASSPATGGLFYNEQFF; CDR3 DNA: TGTGCCAGCTCACCCGCGACAGGGGGCCTATTTTACAATGAGCAGTTCTTC
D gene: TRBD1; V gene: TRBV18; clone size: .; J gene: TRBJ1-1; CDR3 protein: CASSQDRGNTEAFF; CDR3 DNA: TGTGCCAGCTCACAGGACAGGGGGAACACTGAAGCTTTCTTT
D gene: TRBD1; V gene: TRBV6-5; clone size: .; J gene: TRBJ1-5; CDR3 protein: CASSHGGTGQPQHF; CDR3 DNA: TGTGCCAGCAGCCACGGGGGGACAGGTCAGCCCCAGCATTTT
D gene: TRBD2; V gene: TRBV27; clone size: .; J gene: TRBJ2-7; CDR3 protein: CASSPYLAGIHYEQYF; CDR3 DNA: TGTGCCAGCAGTCCGTATCTAGCGGGAATTCACTACGAGCAGTACTTC
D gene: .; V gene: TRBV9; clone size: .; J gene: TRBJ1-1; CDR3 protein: CASSSTTMNTEAFF; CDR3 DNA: TGTGCCAGCAGCTCGACAACCATGAACACTGAAGCTTTCTTT
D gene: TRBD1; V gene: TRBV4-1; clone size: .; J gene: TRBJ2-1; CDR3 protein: CASSQGWTGGSEQFF; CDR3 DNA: TGCGCCAGCAGCCAAGGGTGGACAGGGGGCAGTGAGCAGTTCTTC
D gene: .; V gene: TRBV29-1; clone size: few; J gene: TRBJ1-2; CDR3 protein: CSVERQGYGYTF; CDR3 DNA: TGCAGCGTTGAGAGGCAGGGGTATGGCTACACCTTC
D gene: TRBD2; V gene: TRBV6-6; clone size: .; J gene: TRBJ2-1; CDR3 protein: CASSHQGLGLSEQFF; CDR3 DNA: TGTGCCAGCAGTCACCAAGGACTAGGCTTGTCTGAGCAGTTCTTC
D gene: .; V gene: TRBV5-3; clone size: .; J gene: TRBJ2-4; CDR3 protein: CARSLIQLGNIQYF; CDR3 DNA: TGTGCCAGAAGCTTGATCCAGCTCGGGAACATTCAGTACTTC
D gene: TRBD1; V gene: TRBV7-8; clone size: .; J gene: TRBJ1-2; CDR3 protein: CASRQNRGRVPTF; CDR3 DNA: TGTGCCAGCAGGCAAAACAGGGGGCGAGTTCCCACCTTC
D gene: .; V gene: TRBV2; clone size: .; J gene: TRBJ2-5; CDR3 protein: CASSEAPRGWETQYF; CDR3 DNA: TGTGCCAGCAGTGAAGCGCCTAGGGGTTGGGAGACCCAGTACTTC
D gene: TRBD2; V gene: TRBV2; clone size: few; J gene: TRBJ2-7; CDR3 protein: CASRPGTIGPGEQYF; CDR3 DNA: TGTGCCAGCAGGCCCGGGACTATTGGCCCGGGCGAGCAGTACTTC
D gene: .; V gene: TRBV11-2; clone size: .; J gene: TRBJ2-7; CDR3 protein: CASSRQNYGQYF; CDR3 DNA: TGTGCCAGCAGCCGTCAAAACTACGGGCAGTACTTC
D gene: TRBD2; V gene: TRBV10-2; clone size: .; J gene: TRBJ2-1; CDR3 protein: CASSESTLLAGGDNEQFF; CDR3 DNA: TGCGCCAGCAGTGAGTCGACCCTCCTAGCGGGGGGGGACAATGAGCAGTTCTTC
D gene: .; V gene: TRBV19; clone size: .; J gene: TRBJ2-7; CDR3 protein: CASSATGESYEQYF; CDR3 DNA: TGTGCCAGTAGCGCGACAGGTGAATCCTACGAGCAGTACTTC
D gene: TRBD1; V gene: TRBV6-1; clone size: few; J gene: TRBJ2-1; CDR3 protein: CASRLDRVTYNEQFF; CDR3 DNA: TGTGCCAGCAGACTAGACAGGGTGACCTACAATGAGCAGTTCTTC
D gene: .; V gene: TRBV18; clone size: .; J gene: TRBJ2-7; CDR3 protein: CASSPSAPGGPYEQYF; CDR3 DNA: TGTGCCAGCTCACCTTCAGCCCCCGGGGGGCCCTACGAGCAGTACTTC
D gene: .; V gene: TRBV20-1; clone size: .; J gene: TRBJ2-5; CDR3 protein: CSVGAQETQYF; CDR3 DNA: TGCAGTGTAGGGGCCCAAGAGACCCAGTACTTC